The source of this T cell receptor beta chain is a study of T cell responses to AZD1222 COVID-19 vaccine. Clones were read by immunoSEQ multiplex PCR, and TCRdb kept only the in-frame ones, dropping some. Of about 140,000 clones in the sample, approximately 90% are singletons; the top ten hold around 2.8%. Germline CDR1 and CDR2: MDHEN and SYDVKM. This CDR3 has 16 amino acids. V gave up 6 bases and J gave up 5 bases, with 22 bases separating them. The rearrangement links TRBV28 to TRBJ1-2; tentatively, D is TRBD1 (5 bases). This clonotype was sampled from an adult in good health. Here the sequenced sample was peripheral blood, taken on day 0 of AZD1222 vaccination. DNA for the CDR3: TGTGCCAGCAGGCCCGGTCCCCTCCAGGGCACGTATGGCTACACCTTC. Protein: CASRPGPLQGTYGYTF.